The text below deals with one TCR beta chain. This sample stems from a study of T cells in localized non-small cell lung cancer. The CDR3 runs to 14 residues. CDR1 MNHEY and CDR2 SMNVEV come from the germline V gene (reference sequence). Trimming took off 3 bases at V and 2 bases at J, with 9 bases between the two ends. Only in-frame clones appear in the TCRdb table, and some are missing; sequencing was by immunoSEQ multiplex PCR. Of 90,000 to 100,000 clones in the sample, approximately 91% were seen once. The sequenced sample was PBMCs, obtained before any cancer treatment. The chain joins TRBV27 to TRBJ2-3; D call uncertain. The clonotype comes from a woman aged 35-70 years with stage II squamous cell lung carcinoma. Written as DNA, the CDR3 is TGTGCCAGCAGTTTTCAGAGACCCACAGATACGCAGTATTTT. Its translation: CASSFQRPTDTQYF.